The 8 T cell receptor beta chains given below trace back to one sample, sequenced in a study of blood T cell repertoires in COVID-19. Repertoires were generated with immunoSEQ multiplex PCR, while TCRdb's copy carries only in-frame clones and drops some. The sample records approximately 120,000 clones, around three quarters being singletons. The specimen was peripheral blood. The source is a woman in her 70s with acute or convalescent COVID-19.

The V call is TRBV15, the J call TRBJ2-7; 12 positions agree with TRBD1. The V gene end was trimmed by 8 bases and the J gene end by 5 bases; junction bases not matched to a gene: 7. The CDR3 runs to 14 residues. The germline gives CDR1 LNHNV, CDR2 YYDKDF (reference sequence). Here the CDR3 reads CATARDRGPHEQYF. The CDR3 nucleotides are TGTGCCACCGCACGGGACAGGGGGCCCCACGAGCAGTACTTC.

The chain combines TRBV4-1 with TRBJ1-4, with 7 positions matching TRBD1. The ends lost 2 bases at V and 5 bases at J; junction bases unmatched: 11. The CDR3 spans 17 residues. CDR1 is MGHRA, CDR2 YSYEKL, per germline. CDR3 in amino acids: CASSQSPMTGPNEKLFF. The CDR3 coding sequence is TGCGCCAGCAGCCAATCTCCGATGACAGGGCCGAATGAAAAACTGTTTTTT.

The chain employs TRBV19 and TRBJ1-4, with TRBD1 matching 8 bases. J lost 0 bases, V lost 7 bases, and 4 bases had no gene match. Germline V gene lookup returns CDR1 LNHDA and CDR2 SQIVND (reference sequence). CDR3 length: 15 residues. As DNA, the CDR3 is TGTGCCAGTAACCGACAGGGGTCAACTAATGAAAAACTGTTTTTT. It encodes CASNRQGSTNEKLFF.

This clone was seen only once. The J gene is TRBJ2-1, the V gene TRBV14; 8 bases are a match to TRBD2. V shed 3 bases, J shed 6 bases, and the junction held 13 bases outside the gene matches. The CDR3 loop spans 17 amino acids. Germline V gene lookup returns CDR1 SGHDN and CDR2 FVKESK. The CDR3 DNA follows: TGTGCCAGCAGCCACCGGGCTGGCGCGGGGGGACGCAATGAGCAGTTCTTC. Translated, it gives CASSHRAGAGGRNEQFF.

This clone was found a few times. The V gene is TRBV5-5, the J gene TRBJ1-1; 7 bases match TRBD1. The CDR3 has 13 residues. CDR1 and CDR2 from the germline V gene are SGHKS and YYEKEE (reference sequence). With V trimmed by 4 bases and J by 7 bases, 7 bases remained unmatched. The CDR3 bases are TGTGCCAGCAGCGTCGGGACAGCTTATGAAGCTTTCTTT. Encoded protein: CASSVGTAYEAFF.

CDR3 bases: TGTGCCAGTAGTATAGATCCAGGTATGGCGGGGAACGAGCAGTACTTC. It codes for CASSIDPGMAGNEQYF. The chain has TRBV19 and TRBJ2-7; weak D call: TRBD2 (6 bases). The CDR3 spans 16 residues. Germline values: CDR1 LNHDA, CDR2 SQIVND (reference sequence). Trimming cost V 0 bases and J 5 bases, with 17 bases left between them. Filled out from reference TRBV19 and TRBJ2-7, the complete variable domain reads DGGITQSPKYLFRKEGQNVTLSCEQNLNHDAMYWYRQDPGQGLRLIYYSQIVNDFQKGDIAEGYSVSREKKESFPLTVTSAQKNPTAFYLCASSIDPGMAGNEQYFGPGTRLTVT.

This sequence joins TRBV28 and TRBJ2-3; TRBD1 might be the D (6 bases). Deletions cut 4 bases from V and 6 bases from J, with 8 bases between. The CDR3 length is 12 residues. Per the germline V gene, CDR1 is MDHEN and CDR2 is SYDVKM. CDR3 sequence: CASSWGQDTQYF. For the CDR3, the DNA is TGTGCCAGCAGTTGGGGGCAGGATACGCAGTATTTT.

The chain recombines TRBV5-1 with TRBJ2-7, with TRBD2 matching over 11 bases. The J segment lost 3 bases and the V segment lost 3 bases, leaving 8 bases of the junction unmatched. The germline gives CDR1 SGHRS, CDR2 YFSETQ. This CDR3 comprises 16 residues. The CDR3 bases are TGCGCCAGCAGCTACCGACTAGCGGGGACCTACTACGAGCAGTACTTC. As protein: CASSYRLAGTYYEQYF.